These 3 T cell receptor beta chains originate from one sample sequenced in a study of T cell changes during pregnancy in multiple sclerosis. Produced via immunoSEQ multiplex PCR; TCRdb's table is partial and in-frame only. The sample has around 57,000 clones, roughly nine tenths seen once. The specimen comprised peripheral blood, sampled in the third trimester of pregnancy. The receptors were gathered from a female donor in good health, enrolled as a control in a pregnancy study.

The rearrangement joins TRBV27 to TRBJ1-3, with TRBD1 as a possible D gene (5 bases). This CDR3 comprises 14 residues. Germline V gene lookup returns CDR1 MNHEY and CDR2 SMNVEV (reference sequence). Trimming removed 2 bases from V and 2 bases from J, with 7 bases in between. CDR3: CASSLAGTGNTIYF. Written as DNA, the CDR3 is TGTGCCAGCAGTTTAGCAGGGACTGGAAACACCATATATTTT.

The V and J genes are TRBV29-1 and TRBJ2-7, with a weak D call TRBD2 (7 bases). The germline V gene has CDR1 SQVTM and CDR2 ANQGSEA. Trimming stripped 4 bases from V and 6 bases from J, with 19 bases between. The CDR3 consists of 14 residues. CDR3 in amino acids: CSVVPEGGFVEQYF. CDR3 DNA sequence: TGCAGCGTTGTCCCAGAGGGGGGGTTCGTCGAGCAGTACTTC.

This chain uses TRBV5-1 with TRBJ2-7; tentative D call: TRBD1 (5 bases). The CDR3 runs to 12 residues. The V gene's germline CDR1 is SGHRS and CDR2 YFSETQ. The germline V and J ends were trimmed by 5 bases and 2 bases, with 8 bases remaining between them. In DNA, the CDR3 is TGCGCCAGCAGGCAGGACACCTACGAGCAGTACTTC. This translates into CASRQDTYEQYF. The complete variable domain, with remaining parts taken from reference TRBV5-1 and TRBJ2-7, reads KAGVTQTPRYLIKTRGQQVTLSCSPISGHRSVSWYQQTPGQGLQFLFEYFSETQRNKGNFPGRFSGRQFSNSRSEMNVSTLELGDSALYLCASRQDTYEQYFGPGTRLTVT.